This TCR beta chain was identified during a study of neurological immune-mediated disorders (dated by TCRdb to the late 2010s). Background on the whole study: Of the roughly 34 multiple sclerosis patients, 31 had relapsing-remitting MS and 3 had secondary progressive MS. Peripheral blood TCR-beta repertoires from patients with HTLV-I-associated myelopathy (HAM/TSP), patients with multiple sclerosis, and healthy controls were compared in the study using UMI-based sequencing. The approximately 110 TCR-beta libraries covered PBMC samples along with longitudinal samples, technical triplicates, and paired sorted CD4+ and CD8+ T-cell subsets. The cohort included some 66 subjects: roughly 14 with HAM/TSP, about 34 with multiple sclerosis, and some 20 healthy controls.

Remarks on this clonotype: Its antigen target is currently unknown. Per-base quality was not reported, and no clone a single base away is much larger than it.

To synthesize cDNA, template-switch 5'RACE was performed with a primer carrying a 10-nucleotide random unique molecular identifier so that each TCR transcript was tagged. Every sequencing run yielded over 170 million TCR-beta sequences covering 15-18 subjects. Total RNA was extracted with the RNeasy kit. The KAPA Real-time Library Amplification kit was used to amplify TCR-beta VDJ regions with primers targeting the TCR constant region and the 5'RACE anchor. A first PCR added sample indexes and Illumina adaptors, after which a second PCR increased the library yield. The roughly 650 bp TCR product was size-selected on a 2% E-gel SizeSelection system after Ampure bead purification. Library quality was checked on a Bioanalyzer, concentration was measured with Qubit, and libraries were quantified with the Kapa Library Quantification kit before pooling. Paired-end 2 x 150 bp sequencing of the libraries was performed on an Illumina HiSeq 2500. To increase sequence diversity, roughly 24-31% phiX was spiked into each library pool. The published analysis was carried out like this. Quality-filtered reads were processed with the UMI-based MiGEC pipeline, and over 85% of raw TCR sequences were removed by the MiGEC pipeline during error correction. VDJ genes were aligned to IMGT germline references, and each clonotype was defined by a unique CDR3 amino acid sequence together with V-J genes. Clonal expansion, Shannon diversity, and CDR3 relatedness (CalcPairwiseDistances, ClusterSamples) were evaluated with VDJtools, and phylogenetic trees were built with CLCbio workbench. Clones with at least 8 unique UMIs were defined as expanded, with this threshold being based on coefficient-of-variation modelling across technical triplicates. The public reads were reanalyzed by TCRdb: fastp trimming at Q25, MiXCR alignment, in-frame beta chains only. Entries that share a CDR3 protein sequence are merged under the most common genes and DNA. TCRdb, not the original authors, processed these V and J calls. For this sample there are tens of thousands of distinct CDR3 sequences; roughly 4.5% appear just once. The ten largest account for about 6.9% of the sample.

Unsorted PBMC libraries were generated from 2 million PBMCs stored in RNAlater at -80 °C until RNA extraction. The multiple sclerosis patients were enrolled in a US clinical protocol that evaluated disease progression with magnetic resonance imaging. Peripheral blood underwent Ficoll-Hypaque density gradient centrifugation to isolate PBMCs, which were then cryopreserved in liquid nitrogen. Sequences SEHNR (CDR1) and FQNEAQ (CDR2) are obtained from the germline V gene (reference sequence). The V end loses 10 bases and the J end loses 7 bases, and a stretch of 19 bases separates them. The CDR3 contains 13 residues, cysteine and phenylalanine counted. The retained sequence is limited to the CDR3, 39 bases, with the frame set at the first base. Results and caveats for the whole study, not just this receptor: In a phylogenetic analysis, the repertoires of 18 out of 34 MS patients fell into a single cluster of related CDR3 sequences, pointing to a possible signature at the repertoire level. No association of the MS cluster with clinical or MRI features was observed, and the need for larger cohorts was stated by the authors. No identical CDR3 amino acid sequences were found to be shared among expanded clones across subjects, suggesting that TCR-beta repertoires were private in all groups. TCR clonal expansion was highest in HAM/TSP patients and lowest in MS patients, with MS patients falling below even healthy controls.

The sequenced material came from PBMCs. Rearrangement joined TRBV7-9 to TRBJ1-1; the D gene identity is not certain. The TCR was taken from a man in his thirties or forties with multiple sclerosis. The CDR3 has the sequence CAIQPPGFGEAFF. The sequenced DNA: TGTGCCATTCAACCTCCGGGTTTCGGTGAAGCTTTCTTT.